This TCR beta chain appears in the sequencing data of a study of CD8+ T cells in alopecia areata (dated by TCRdb to the late 2010s). Concerning the study at large: High-throughput TCRbeta sequencing was used to examine T cell clonal expansion in alopecia areata in both the C3H/HeJ mouse model and human patients. Scalp tissue and sorted CD4+ and CD8+ peripheral blood T cells from patchy and totalis/universalis alopecia areata patients and from healthy controls were covered by human TCRbeta sequencing. Clonality in the scalp was compared among normal scalp (n=4), patchy alopecia areata scalp (n=8), and alopecia totalis/universalis scalp (n=8). RNA came from the PAXgene miRNA kit for fixed scalp, the miRNeasy kit for PBMCs, and the RNeasy kit for mouse skin. TCRbeta CDR3 regions were amplified by immunoSEQ multiplex PCR with 35 Vbeta forward and 13 Jbeta reverse primers. Paper-wide results and their limitations: Compared with normal scalp, lesional scalp had higher clonality and more expanded CD8+ clones, particularly in alopecia totalis/universalis, a pattern that suggests antigenic drive. Unlike mouse skin, where gammadelta T cells dominate, normal human skin contains resident alphabeta T cells that get sequenced too, which complicates analysis of the scalp TCR repertoire. Compared with mice, TCR sequences shared between patients were less clear, possibly partly because of HLA diversity across the patient population.

After PBMCs were isolated by density centrifugation and stained for CD3, CD4 and CD8, a FACSAria was used to sort CD4+ and CD8+ T cells. Unaffected controls provided scalp biopsies and blood samples. The library was prepared using the immunoSEQ multiplex PCR assay. RNA was extracted from all samples and reverse transcribed into cDNA as template for TCR sequencing. First-strand cDNA was synthesized using SuperScript III with a 2:1 mix of oligo-dT and random hexamers. A synthetic immune receptor repertoire was used to assess amplification bias, and residual bias was removed computationally. The authors' pipeline ran thus. Raw reads were preprocessed to remove errors, and CDR3 was defined by IMGT conventions from the conserved cysteine to phenylalanine. To get clonality, Shannon entropy was normalized by log2 of the number of productive unique TCRs and the result was subtracted from 1. Scalp TCRbeta sequences were cross-referenced with sorted blood CD4 and CD8 repertoires so that the CD4 or CD8 identity of scalp clones could be inferred. What TCRdb holds here is the immuneACCESS table cut down to in-frame rearrangements. Part of the clones is not present; checked against another copy, under half of the missing clones reflect an unresolved V gene, and the others are unexplained. The DNA was the basis for D and trimming; V, J and clone size are from that table. This sample holds about 110,000 clones; around 55% were observed only once. The ten largest make up more than 20% of the sample.

Counted from cysteine to phenylalanine, this CDR3 has 15 amino acids. Of the read, only the CDR3 DNA is kept; its 45 bases are in frame from base 1. The germline V gene specifies MGHRA as CDR1 and YSYEKL as CDR2. Trimming at the junction amounts to 0 bases on V and 4 bases on J, and the germline ends lie 12 bases apart. Note on this clone: The clone's antigen remains unknown. No base qualities exist here, and no much larger clone lies one base off it.

This chain joins TRBV4-1 to TRBJ1-2; TRBD1 is a possible D gene, resting on 5 matching bases. The TCR comes from a human donor in good health. The sample consisted of CD8+ T cells sorted from blood. The encoded CDR3 is CASSQESGTAYGYTF. The DNA sequence is given as TGCGCCAGCAGCCAAGAATCGGGGACGGCCTATGGCTACACCTTC.